This T cell receptor (beta chain) was captured by sequencing in a study of Tregs in tolerant kidney transplant recipients. Regarding this clone: Its specificity is unknown.

CDR1 is ENHRY, CDR2 SYGVKD, per germline. The V and J ends lost 3 bases and 2 bases, in that order; junction bases with no gene match: 5. The CDR3 totals 15 residues. Profiling relied on immunoSEQ multiplex PCR, and the TCRdb table lists in-frame clones only, not all of them. Here the sample spans 75,000 to 100,000 clones, just over 90% being singletons. Thawed PBMCs were FACS-sorted into unstimulated CD4+CD25+CD127- regulatory T cells, CD4+CD25- non-regulatory cells, CD4 and CD8 cells. The study's findings and limits: Activated donor B cell expansion appeared to reveal the most relevant donor-specific TCRbeta repertoire. The small number of patients limits these findings pending further validation. This study did not directly address biological reproducibility.

The chain carries TRBV10-3 and TRBJ2-5; TRBD1 aligns across 8 bases. The sample consisted of CD8+ T cells from blood. The receptor was derived from a human donor in good health. Here the CDR3 reads CAISEQGGLQETQYF. In DNA, the CDR3 is TGTGCCATCAGTGAACAGGGGGGCCTACAAGAGACCCAGTACTTC.